This TCR beta chain was observed in a study of shared clonotypes between healthy human individuals. The overall study: CD4 naive and memory got three plates each, CD8 naive two, CD8 memory one.

Naive CD45RA+ and memory CD45RA-negative subsets were split from CD4+ cells. The CDR3 is 14 amino acids. Trimming removed 4 bases at V and 7 bases at J, with 18 bases between. In germline, CDR1 is SGHDT, CDR2 YYEEEE. Data came from immunoSEQ multiplex PCR; TCRdb stores just in-frame clones and leaves some out. The sample consists of 600,000 to 750,000 clones, around 77% of them appearing once. The sample comprised memory CD4+ T cells sorted from blood. This sample's subset: CD45RA-negative fraction. This chain joins TRBV5-6 and TRBJ2-7; possibly TRBD1 or TRBD2 for D (6 bases each). The TCR sequence derives from a woman aged 30 to 39 in good health. CDR3 sequence: CASSLGGTRGEQYF. CDR3 DNA: TGTGCCAGCAGCCTGGGCGGGACACGGGGGGAGCAGTACTTC.